This record covers a single TCR beta chain. This record belongs to a study of blood T cell repertoires in COVID-19. Study summary: There were acute and convalescent COVID-19 samples, and they came from the United States, Italy and Spain. T cells, B-cell-depleted T cells, or PBMCs provided the cDNA or gDNA that served as material.

Authors' analysis steps: The assay estimated nucleated cells by amplifying reference gene primers. Produced via immunoSEQ multiplex PCR; TCRdb's table is partial and in-frame only. For V, J and clone size, that table is used; D and trimming come from the DNA. The profile shows some 150,000 clones, roughly 86% of them singletons. The CDR3 loop spans 14 amino acids. The V gene's germline CDR1 is LNHDA and CDR2 SQIVND (reference sequence). Between the trimmed V and J ends, which lost 5 bases and 3 bases, there was a span of 14 bases. The sequencing input was peripheral blood. This TCR was recovered from a woman aged 45-65 years with acute or convalescent COVID-19. The V and J genes are TRBV19 and TRBJ2-7, with TRBD1 as a possible D gene (6 bases). CDR3 sequence reads: CASSPQGPNYEQYF. CDR3 bases: TGTGCCAGTAGTCCTCAGGGGCCCAACTACGAGCAGTACTTC.